These 20 T cell receptor beta chains share one sample of origin, sequenced in a study. TCRdb redid the calling of the 5' RACE reads with MiXCR, one entry per CDR3 protein. Seen here are 62,000 or so distinct CDR3 sequences, less than 30% observed once, and the top ten hold roughly 2.1%. Treg sorting used a CD4+CD25+CD127-/low gate. The specimen was tumor-infiltrating Tregs sorted from the breast tumor. These receptors were taken from a female donor with breast cancer.

This clonotype appeared a few times. V is TRBV7-2 and J is TRBJ1-6; D perhaps matches TRBD1 (6 bases). The CDR3 loop spans 13 amino acids. Germline CDR1 SGHTA, CDR2 FQGNSA. The V and J ends lost 5 bases and 10 bases respectively, with 12 bases between them. The CDR3 sequence is CASSLQGGSPLHF. In DNA, the CDR3 is TGTGCCAGCAGCCTACAGGGTGGATCACCCCTCCACTTT. Full variable domain (remainder filled in from reference TRBV7-2 and TRBJ1-6): GAGVSQSPSNKVTEKGKDVELRCDPISGHTALYWYRQSLGQGLEFLIYFQGNSAPDKSGLPSDRFSAERTGGSVSTLTIQRTQQEDSAVYLCASSLQGGSPLHFGNGTRLTVT.

This chain joins TRBV20-1 and TRBJ1-2; TRBD1 might be the D (5 bases). Germline V CDR1 and CDR2: DFQATT, SNEGSKA (reference sequence). The ends were cut back, 2 bases at V and 3 bases at J, with 13 bases in the middle. The CDR3 consists of 14 residues. The CDR3: CSARRTGLDYGYTF. CDR3 DNA sequence: TGCAGTGCTAGAAGAACGGGGCTTGACTATGGCTACACCTTC.

The sample holds a few counts of this clonotype. The V call is TRBV25-1, the J call TRBJ2-1; TRBD2 matches 11 bases. From germline, CDR1 is MGHDK and CDR2 SYGVNS. This CDR3 comprises 15 residues. Unmatched junction bases numbered 9, after V lost 8 bases and J lost 6 bases. DNA of the CDR3: TGTGCCAGCCGAATTAGCGGGGGGGTTGGCAATGAGCAGTTCTTC. Protein sequence: CASRISGGVGNEQFF.

The rearrangement joins TRBV4-2 to TRBJ1-1; D not certain. Germline V CDR1 and CDR2: LGHNA, YNFKEQ. V lost 0 bases and J lost 3, with 8 bases in between. The CDR3 totals 14 residues. The CDR3 bases are TGTGCCAGCAGCCAAGAAAGGGCGGACACTGAAGCTTTCTTT. Protein product: CASSQERADTEAFF.

V gene TRBV5-1 combines with J gene TRBJ2-1, with D hard to call. The CDR3 has 13 residues. V dropped 0 bases and J dropped 4 bases, with 5 bases sitting between them. Germline assignment: CDR1 SGHRS and CDR2 YFSETQ. The CDR3 spells CASSLEEYNEQFF. As DNA, the CDR3 is TGCGCCAGCAGCTTGGAAGAATACAATGAGCAGTTCTTC.

The gene calls are TRBV5-1 and TRBJ2-6; no reliable D call. Germline V gives CDR1 SGHRS, CDR2 YFSETQ. The CDR3 is 17 amino acids. Trimming took off 3 bases at V and 1 base at J, with 14 bases between the two ends. CDR3 amino acids: CASSSPPGSSGANVLTF. CDR3 sequence (DNA): TGCGCCAGCAGCTCACCTCCCGGTTCGTCTGGGGCCAACGTCCTGACTTTC.

This clonotype was observed many times. The V and J genes are TRBV28 and TRBJ2-3; D may be TRBD2 (6 bases). CDR3 length equals 14 residues. Germline assignment: CDR1 MDHEN and CDR2 SYDVKM. The V gene lost 6 bases and the J gene lost 8 bases, with 18 bases spanning the gap. As DNA, the CDR3 is TGTGCCAGCAGCGATGTTAATAGCGGAATTACGCAGTATTTT. Encoded protein: CASSDVNSGITQYF.

The chain has TRBV7-9 and TRBJ2-7, with 12 bases aligning to TRBD2. Germline CDR1 SEHNR, CDR2 FQNEAQ (reference sequence). J gave up 4 bases and V 4 bases, and 5 bases lay outside the gene matches. The CDR3 loop spans 15 amino acids. The CDR3 DNA reads TGTGCCAGCAGCTCAGTAACTAGCGGGAGGTACGAGCAGTACTTC. Translated, it gives CASSSVTSGRYEQYF.

Remarks on this clonotype: One junction end does not reproduce the germline sequence, and a read error may be involved. The genes are TRBV7-2 and TRBJ2-2; 10 bases line up with TRBD1. Germline V gives CDR1 SGHTA, CDR2 FQGNSA. The CDR3 sequence is 15 residues long. The CDR3 region is CAGRFGQGDAEELFF. The CDR3 bases are TGTGCCGGCAGATTTGGACAGGGGGATGCCGAGGAGCTGTTTTTT.

The gene calls are TRBV7-8 and TRBJ1-6; D is perhaps TRBD1 (5 bases). The CDR3 contains 15 residues. Trimming stripped 6 bases from V and 10 bases from J, with 19 bases between. Per the germline V gene, CDR1 is SGHVS and CDR2 is FQNEAQ. The DNA of the CDR3 is TGTGCCAGCAGGGCCCAGTTCGGGGCGGACTCACCCCTCCACTTT. This codes for CASRAQFGADSPLHF.

Notes on this clonotype: A read error may explain this, as a much larger clone is one base away. This chain connects TRBV20-1 to TRBJ1-6; D might be TRBD1 (6 bases). Germline lookup yields CDR1 DFQATT and CDR2 SNEGSKA (reference sequence). The CDR3 loop spans 13 amino acids. Written as DNA, the CDR3 is TGCGGTGCTAGAGATACAGGGAATTCACCCCTCCACTTT. As protein: CGARDTGNSPLHF.

A few counts support this clonotype. The chain employs TRBV2 and TRBJ2-3, with TRBD2 matching 8 bases. After removal of 8 bases from V and 5 bases from J, the junction contained 9 bases not matched to a gene. Germline CDR1 and CDR2: SNHLY and FYNNEI. CDR3 size: 14 residues. The CDR3 here is CASGYLTSEDTQYF. CDR3 nucleotide sequence: TGTGCCAGCGGCTACCTGACTAGCGAAGATACGCAGTATTTT.

In its sample, this clonotype was seen many times. This chain connects TRBV20-1 to TRBJ1-1; the D is unclear. V lost 6 bases and J lost 0, with 14 bases in between. CDR3 length: 14 residues. Germline V CDR1 and CDR2: DFQATT, SNEGSKA (reference sequence). The CDR3 reads CSAPRGGMNTEAFF. CDR3 DNA: TGCAGTGCCCCGCGGGGAGGAATGAACACTGAAGCTTTCTTT.

The rearrangement joins TRBV7-2 to TRBJ2-1; D is perhaps TRBD2 (5 bases). Between the trimmed V and J ends, which lost 2 bases and 9 bases, there was a span of 11 bases. The germline CDR1 and CDR2 sequences are SGHTA and FQGNSA. The CDR3 totals 13 residues. The CDR3 loop reads CASSLLREFEQFF. The CDR3 nucleotides read TGTGCCAGCAGCTTATTGAGGGAGTTTGAGCAGTTCTTC.

This clonotype was counted many times. The chain joins TRBV5-1 to TRBJ2-4; TRBD2 matches 13 bases. Trimming cost V 4 bases and J 3 bases; bases outside gene matches: 4. Germline V gene sequence: CDR1 SGHRS, CDR2 YFSETQ. This CDR3 comprises 16 residues. The CDR3 is CASSVGLAGVKNIQYF. The CDR3 nucleotides are TGCGCCAGCAGCGTCGGACTAGCGGGAGTCAAAAACATTCAGTACTTC. The full variable domain, its missing parts supplied by reference TRBV5-1 and TRBJ2-4, is KAGVTQTPRYLIKTRGQQVTLSCSPISGHRSVSWYQQTPGQGLQFLFEYFSETQRNKGNFPGRFSGRQFSNSRSEMNVSTLELGDSALYLCASSVGLAGVKNIQYFGAGTRLSVL.

This rearrangement joins TRBV7-2 to TRBJ2-7; 8 bases are a match to TRBD1. Germline V gives CDR1 SGHTA, CDR2 FQGNSA. The CDR3 covers 16 residues. J lost 2 bases, V lost 3 bases, and 9 bases had no gene match. CDR3 bases: TGTGCCAGCAGCTTTGGGACAGGTCACGATCCCTACGAGCAGTACTTC. This encodes CASSFGTGHDPYEQYF.

This clonotype was counted a few times. The chain uses TRBV5-5 and TRBJ2-7, with a weak D call TRBD1 (5 bases). Per the germline V gene, CDR1 is SGHKS and CDR2 is YYEKEE (reference sequence). The CDR3 is made up of 13 amino acids. V was clipped by 2 bases and J by 2 bases, with 8 bases between them. The CDR3 reads CASSLTGTYEQYF. The CDR3 DNA reads TGTGCCAGCAGCTTAACAGGCACCTACGAGCAGTACTTC. The full variable domain, rest sourced from reference TRBV5-5 and TRBJ2-7, is DAGVTQSPTHLIKTRGQQVTLRCSPISGHKSVSWYQQVLGQGPQFIFQYYEKEERGRGNFPDRFSARQFPNYSSELNVNALLLGDSALYLCASSLTGTYEQYFGPGTRLTVT.

A remark on this clonotype: Being one base from a much bigger clone, this may be a read error. The V and J genes are TRBV25-1 and TRBJ2-5; D gene ambiguous. The CDR3 consists of 15 residues. V lost 5 bases, J lost 2 bases, and 15 bases lay in between. The germline gives CDR1 MGHDK, CDR2 SYGVNS. CDR3: CASSTPGGAQETQYF. The DNA of the CDR3 is TGTGCCAGCAGTACACCGGGCGGAGCACAAGAGACCCAGTACTTC. The entire variable domain, with the rest obtained from reference TRBV25-1 and TRBJ2-5, is as follows: EADIYQTPRYLVIGTGKKITLECSQTMGHDKMYWYQQDPGMELHLIHYSYGVNSTEKGDLSSESTVSRIRTEHFPLTLESARPSHTSQYLCASSTPGGAQETQYFGPGTRLLVL.

Many counts were recorded for this clonotype. V and J are TRBV12-3 or TRBV12-4 and TRBJ2-7, with D maybe TRBD1 (5 bases). V lost 5 bases to trimming and J lost 6 bases, with 8 bases between them. The CDR3 has 11 residues. The CDR3 region is CASSLTGEQYF. For the CDR3, the DNA is TGTGCCAGCAGTCTAACAGGCGAGCAGTACTTC.

There are a few counts of this clonotype. This chain links TRBV5-1 with TRBJ1-1, with 7 bases that match TRBD1. The CDR3 runs to 16 residues. CDR1 and CDR2 (germline): SGHRS, YFSETQ. Trimming took 4 bases from V and 7 from J; bases not matched to a gene: 16. CDR3 amino acids: CASSHAFRTGGSEAFF. In DNA, the CDR3 is TGCGCCAGCAGCCACGCCTTCCGGACAGGAGGCAGTGAAGCTTTCTTT.